This T cell receptor beta chain derives from a study of type 1 regulatory T cells. At the level of the study: An in vitro protocol generated T-allo10, a Tr1-enriched, alloantigen-specific CD4 T cell product.

This CDR3 has 14 residues. Trimming cost V 7 bases and J 3 bases; bases outside gene matches: 10. The germline V gene encodes CDR1 DFQATT and CDR2 SNEGSKA (reference sequence). Turning to this clonotype: The antigen is not known.

Each CDR3 protein gets one entry after TCRdb re-called the reads with MiXCR. The table lists about 71,000 distinct CDR3 sequences, under 25% of them singletons, with 8.3% in the top ten. Study conclusions and caveats: Type 1 regulatory T cells had a more restricted TCR repertoire than non-type 1 regulatory T cells.

The TCR originated in a human donor in good health. The V call is TRBV20-1, the J call TRBJ2-7, with 9 bases lining up with TRBD2. Sequencing was performed on cultured type 1 regulatory T (Tr1) cells, either the whole culture or a sorted fraction (not recorded which). The CDR3 nucleotides are TGCAGTGGGAGGCGGCGGGAGGGAATCTACGAGCAGTACTTC. As protein: CSGRRREGIYEQYF.